These 21 T cell receptor beta chains were all obtained from the same sample, sequenced in a study of T-cell reconstitution after alpha-beta-depleted transplantation in children. As it was prepared, the TCRbeta library received unique molecular identifiers. TCRdb passed the PCR reads through MiXCR, listing each CDR3 protein once. The top ten clones hold 25% to 30% of a sample with tens of thousands of distinct CDR3 sequences, 13% to 15% of them seen once. Source: PBMCs, mostly from graft donor cells, taken 180 days after TCRalphabeta/CD19-depleted stem cell transplant. The receptors were gathered from a male patient aged 2-9 years who had a stem cell transplant for acute lymphoblastic leukemia, so the T cells may come from the graft donor.

This clonotype has only a few counts. The chain uses TRBV6-1 and TRBJ2-5, with TRBD2 matching 8 bases. Trimming removed 8 bases from V and 5 bases from J; junction bases left unmatched: 16. Germline values: CDR1 MNHNS, CDR2 SASEGT. This CDR3 has 16 residues. The CDR3 protein is CASGPYSGGGRETQYF. The CDR3, as DNA: TGTGCCAGCGGACCTTATTCTGGCGGGGGGCGGGAGACCCAGTACTTC.

In its sample, this clonotype was seen many times. The rearrangement links TRBV29-1 to TRBJ1-6, with 11 bases aligning to TRBD1. Germline CDR1 reads SQVTM; CDR2 reads ANQGSEA. J lost 6 bases, V lost 6 bases, and 4 bases had no gene match. The CDR3 is made up of 14 amino acids. The CDR3 protein is CSVKGQGVNSPLHF. CDR3 sequence (DNA): TGCAGCGTCAAGGGACAGGGGGTTAATTCACCCCTCCACTTT.

This clonotype was seen a handful of times. The chain has TRBV7-2 and TRBJ2-7; 9 bases are shared with TRBD1. CDR3 length equals 14 residues. Germline-derived CDR1 and CDR2 are SGHTA and FQGNSA. The V segment lost 5 bases and the J segment 3 bases; nucleotides outside the gene matches: 5. The CDR3 nucleotides read TGTGCCAGCAGCCAAAGGGACAGGGTCTACGAGCAGTACTTC. Translation: CASSQRDRVYEQYF.

This clonotype has only a few counts. J is TRBJ1-1 and V is TRBV4-3; D unclear. Germline CDR1 and CDR2: LGHNA and YSLEER. This CDR3 has 15 amino acids. The V and J ends lost 0 bases and 1 base respectively, with 9 bases between them. CDR3 DNA: TGCGCCAGCAGCCAAGAGACCGGTGGGAACACTGAAGCTTTCTTT. Its translation is CASSQETGGNTEAFF.

This clonotype was seen a handful of times. The V call is TRBV4-1, the J call TRBJ2-2; the D gene is possibly TRBD1 (6 bases). The CDR3 runs to 13 residues. Germline assignment: CDR1 MGHRA and CDR2 YSYEKL. The V and J ends lost 3 bases and 9 bases respectively, with 11 bases between them. The CDR3 region has the DNA TGCGCCAGCAGCCACCTACAGGGACGGGAGCTGTTTTTT. It translates to CASSHLQGRELFF.

This rearrangement joins TRBV28 to TRBJ1-6, with a tentative D call TRBD1 (6 bases). The germline gives CDR1 MDHEN, CDR2 SYDVKM. This CDR3 is built from 15 residues. With 5 bases removed from V and 9 bases from J, the gap between germline ends came to 17 bases. This CDR3 reads CASSPWVGAGSPLHF. The CDR3 nucleotides read TGTGCCAGCAGTCCATGGGTGGGGGCCGGTTCACCCCTCCACTTT.

There are many counts of this clonotype. V is TRBV9 and J is TRBJ2-7; 7 nucleotides align to TRBD1. Germline CDR1 and CDR2: SGDLS and YYNGEE. V lost 0 bases and J lost 3; bases outside the gene matches: 3. The CDR3 has 14 amino acids. CDR3 loop: CASSVGTGFYEQYF. In DNA form, the CDR3 reads TGTGCCAGCAGCGTAGGGACAGGATTCTACGAGCAGTACTTC.

This clonotype was seen only a few times. The chain has TRBV6-1 and TRBJ1-2, with D tentatively TRBD1 (5 bases). Germline V CDR1 and CDR2: MNHNS, SASEGT. This CDR3 comprises 15 residues. Trimming removed 5 bases from V and 1 base from J, with 14 bases in between. This chain's CDR3 is CASSIDSQSNYGYTF. The DNA for the CDR3 is TGTGCCAGCAGTATTGACAGCCAGAGTAACTATGGCTACACCTTC.

This clonotype was seen a handful of times. The junction differs from germline at one of its ends, possibly a read error. This chain joins TRBV7-6 and TRBJ2-7; 9 bases align to TRBD2. Looked up from germline, CDR1 is SGHVS and CDR2 is FNYEAQ. The CDR3 totals 15 residues. The CDR3 is CASSSAGGSSYEQYF. DNA of the CDR3: TGTGCTAGCAGCTCGGCGGGAGGGAGCTCCTACGAGCAGTACTTC.

V and J are TRBV5-1 and TRBJ1-2, with D perhaps matching TRBD1 (5 bases). V was trimmed by 4 bases and J by 4 bases, leaving 17 bases between them. Germline V CDR1 and CDR2: SGHRS, YFSETQ. The CDR3 covers 15 residues. The DNA of the CDR3 is TGCGCCAGCAGCCCCGATCCGACAGCCCTCTATGGCTACACCTTC. Amino acid sequence: CASSPDPTALYGYTF.

This clonotype was seen more than once but under ten times. The V gene is TRBV7-9, the J gene TRBJ2-2, with D unclear. Trimming cost V 5 bases and J 6 bases, with 10 bases left between them. This CDR3 region has 13 residues. Germline-derived CDR1 and CDR2 are SEHNR and FQNEAQ (reference sequence). CDR3 sequence: CASSPVGPGELFF. The DNA of the CDR3 is TGTGCCAGCAGCCCCGTCGGCCCCGGGGAGCTGTTTTTT.

The chain has TRBV6-2 or TRBV6-3 and TRBJ2-7; 7 nucleotides match TRBD1. Germline V gene sequence: CDR1 MNHEY, CDR2 SVGEGT. The CDR3 loop spans 13 amino acids. The V segment lost 8 bases and the J segment 3 bases; nucleotides outside the gene matches: 7. The CDR3 protein is CASFKGAGYEQYF. The CDR3, as DNA: TGTGCCAGCTTCAAGGGGGCCGGCTACGAGCAGTACTTC.

This clonotype was recorded a few times. V gene TRBV28 combines with J gene TRBJ1-2; the D is unclear. The CDR3 length is 14 residues. The V and J ends lost 3 bases and 4 bases respectively, with 12 bases between them. The germline gives CDR1 MDHEN, CDR2 SYDVKM. For the CDR3, the DNA is TGTGCCAGCAGTTTCGGGGTCCGTGGCTATGGCTACACCTTC. It translates to CASSFGVRGYGYTF.

This clonotype has just a few counts. The J gene is TRBJ2-1, the V gene TRBV10-3; 8 bases fit TRBD2. CDR3 length: 18 residues. Germline trimming cut 10 bases from V and 0 bases from J; bases unmatched to any gene: 17. The germline V gene has CDR1 ENHRY and CDR2 SYGVKD. The CDR3, as DNA: TGTGCCACAGGGGAACGGCCTCGCCTAGCGGGCTCCTACAATGAGCAGTTCTTC. Translated, it gives CATGERPRLAGSYNEQFF.

The V gene is TRBV9, the J gene TRBJ2-7; D may be TRBD1 (5 bases). Trimming shortened V by 3 bases and J by 6 bases, and 10 bases separated the two germline ends. The CDR3 has 12 residues. From germline, CDR1 is SGDLS and CDR2 YYNGEE. The CDR3 DNA sequence: TGTGCCAGCAGCGCCGGTAGGGGCGAGCAGTACTTC. It yields the protein CASSAGRGEQYF. Filled out from reference TRBV9 and TRBJ2-7, the complete variable domain reads DSGVTQTPKHLITATGQRVTLRCSPRSGDLSVYWYQQSLDQGLQFLIQYYNGEERAKGNILERFSAQQFPDLHSELNLSSLELGDSALYFCASSAGRGEQYFGPGTRLTVT.

This clonotype was counted many times. V gene TRBV5-1 combines with J gene TRBJ2-7; tentatively, D is TRBD1 (6 bases). Trimming took 3 bases from V and 3 from J, leaving 16 bases between them. Germline CDR1 is SGHRS and CDR2 is YFSETQ. This CDR3 comprises 15 residues. CDR3: CASSWALGTHYEQYF. CDR3 sequence (DNA): TGCGCCAGCAGCTGGGCCCTCGGGACACACTACGAGCAGTACTTC.

This clonotype was seen more than once but under ten times. Here the CDR3 reads CASSRSSQETQYF. CDR3 coding DNA: TGCGCCAGCAGCCGGTCATCTCAAGAGACCCAGTACTTC. The rearrangement joins TRBV4-3 to TRBJ2-5, with D unclear. Per germline, CDR1 LGHNA and CDR2 YSLEER. The CDR3 is made up of 13 amino acids. The V end was cut by 4 bases, the J end by 2 bases, with 8 bases between.

The table lists this clonotype with a few counts. V usage is TRBV7-2 and J usage is TRBJ2-5; D not resolved. Per the germline V gene, CDR1 is SGHTA and CDR2 is FQGNSA. V lost 4 bases and J 5 bases, leaving 14 bases between the germline ends. The CDR3 has 14 amino acids. The chain's CDR3 is CASSSRYRRETQYF. DNA of the CDR3: TGTGCCAGCAGCTCCCGGTACAGAAGGGAGACCCAGTACTTC.

As to this clonotype: This may stem from a read error, because a much larger clone lies one nucleotide away. The chain couples TRBV20-1 to TRBJ2-7, with D perhaps TRBD1 (6 bases). V lost 4 bases to trimming and J lost 8 bases, with 12 bases between them. Germline V gene data show CDR1 as DFQATT and CDR2 as SNEGSKA (reference sequence). This CDR3 has 11 residues. CDR3 loop: CSATGQYKQYF. The CDR3 DNA reads TGCAGTGCTACTGGACAGTACAAGCAGTACTTC.

This clonotype was seen a few times. This chain links TRBV15 with TRBJ1-1; possibly TRBD1 for D (6 bases). Looked up from germline, CDR1 is LNHNV and CDR2 is YYDKDF (reference sequence). The CDR3 sequence is 13 residues long. V lost 0 bases to trimming and J lost 8 bases, with 10 bases between them. In DNA form, the CDR3 reads TGTGCCACCAGCAGAGATGTGGGGGCCGAAGCTTTCTTT. This gives the protein CATSRDVGAEAFF.

This clonotype has only a few counts. The rearrangement joins TRBV5-1 to TRBJ1-1; D not resolved. Germline CDR1 SGHRS, CDR2 YFSETQ. V was cut by 2 bases and J by 3 bases, with 11 bases left in between. The CDR3 totals 14 residues. In DNA form, the CDR3 reads TGCGCCAGCAGCTTTACATTCTTGGACACTGAAGCTTTCTTT. Protein sequence: CASSFTFLDTEAFF.